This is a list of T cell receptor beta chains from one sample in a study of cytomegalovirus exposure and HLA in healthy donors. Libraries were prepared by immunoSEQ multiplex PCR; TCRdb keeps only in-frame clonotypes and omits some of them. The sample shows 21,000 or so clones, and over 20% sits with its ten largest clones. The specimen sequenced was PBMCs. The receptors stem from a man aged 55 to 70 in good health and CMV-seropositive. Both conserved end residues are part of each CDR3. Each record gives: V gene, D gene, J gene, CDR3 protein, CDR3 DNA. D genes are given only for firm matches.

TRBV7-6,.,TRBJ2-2,CASSLDGPDSSLRELFF,TGTGCCAGCAGCTTAGATGGACCGGACTCCTCTCTACGGGAGCTGTTTTTT
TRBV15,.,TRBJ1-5,CATGRDSATVNQPQHF,TGTGCCACCGGCAGAGATAGTGCGACAGTTAATCAGCCCCAGCATTTT
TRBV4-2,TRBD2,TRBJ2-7,CASSQVETSGRNEQYF,TGTGCCAGCAGCCAAGTTGAGACTAGCGGGAGGAACGAGCAGTACTTC
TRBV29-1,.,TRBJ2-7,CSVENSYEQYF,TGCAGCGTTGAAAACAGCTACGAGCAGTACTTC
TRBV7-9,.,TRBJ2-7,CASSPTGPYEQYF,TGTGCCAGCAGCCCCACCGGTCCCTACGAGCAGTACTTC
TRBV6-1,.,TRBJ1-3,CASTGSSGNTIYF,TGTGCCAGCACAGGGTCCTCTGGAAACACCATATATTTT
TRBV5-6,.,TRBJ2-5,CASSWRGQRETQYF,TGTGCCAGCAGCTGGAGGGGACAGAGGGAGACCCAGTACTTC
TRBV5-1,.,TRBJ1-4,CASSSDSKNEKLFF,TGCGCCAGCAGCTCGGACAGCAAGAATGAAAAACTGTTTTTT
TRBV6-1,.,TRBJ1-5,CASRKGGADNQPQHF,TGTGCCAGCAGGAAGGGAGGGGCAGACAATCAGCCCCAGCATTTT
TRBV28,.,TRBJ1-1,CASSLNSMNTEAFF,TGTGCCAGCAGCCTAAATTCTATGAACACTGAAGCTTTCTTT